This TCR beta chain originates from a study of blood T cell repertoires in COVID-19. Study details: Whether acute or convalescent, the COVID-19 samples came from the United States, Italy and Spain.

In the source study's methods: Estimation of nucleated cell counts was performed using reference gene primer amplification. Assay: immunoSEQ multiplex PCR; the TCRdb copy retains only in-frame clones and omits some. D and trimming were read from the DNA, whereas the V and J calls and clone size are those reported in that table. This sample carries about 280,000 clones, roughly 87% of them seen once, and the ten largest clones take approximately 5.7%. Cohorts were assigned according to the clinical history that participants reported. Source material: PBMCs or T cells enriched from blood (not recorded which). The source of this sequence is a middle-aged woman who had recovered from COVID-19.

The CDR3 spells CASSPRDRGGSETQYF. In DNA form, the CDR3 reads TGCGCCAGCAGCCCGCGGGACAGGGGCGGCTCGGAGACCCAGTACTTC. The gene calls are TRBV5-1 and TRBJ2-5; 10 nucleotides match TRBD1. The V gene's germline CDR1 is SGHRS and CDR2 YFSETQ. This CDR3 has 16 amino acids. Unmatched junction bases numbered 11, after V lost 4 bases and J lost 5 bases.